A single sample gave rise to the 10 T cell receptor beta chains below, sequenced in a study of T cells in Graves' hyperthyroidism and ophthalmopathy. The CDR3 regions of TCR beta were amplified from RNA transcripts. The study used the HTBI primer set for a first-round RT-PCR of the TCR CDR3. TCRdb analysed the multiplex PCR reads with MiXCR anew, one entry per CDR3 protein. The sample shows around 350,000 distinct CDR3 sequences, just under 25% of them seen only once. The source material was blood. The receptor source for this set is a man between 50 and 59 years old with Graves' hyperthyroidism.

The chain combines TRBV5-1 with TRBJ2-1; D is tentatively TRBD1 or TRBD2 (5 bases each). The germline V gene has CDR1 SGHRS and CDR2 YFSETQ. The CDR3 covers 16 residues. V lost 0 bases, J lost 5 bases, and 15 bases lay in between. The CDR3: CASSLAGTPAHNEQFF. CDR3 sequence (DNA): TGCGCCAGCAGCTTGGCAGGGACCCCGGCCCACAATGAGCAGTTCTTC.

This clonotype appeared a few times. This rearrangement joins TRBV5-1 to TRBJ1-2, with a weak D call TRBD1 (5 bases). Trimming left V 1 base short and J 1 base short, with 17 bases between. The CDR3 loop spans 17 amino acids. Germline assignment: CDR1 SGHRS and CDR2 YFSETQ. Written as DNA, the CDR3 is TGCGCCAGCAGCTTGAGTCCGGGACCTGGCGGTAACTATGGCTACACCTTC. Translating gives CASSLSPGPGGNYGYTF.

The chain combines TRBV5-1 with TRBJ1-3; 9 bases map to TRBD1. Germline V lookup: CDR1 SGHRS, CDR2 YFSETQ. V was clipped by 0 bases and J by 4 bases; unmatched bases: 5. The CDR3 has 16 amino acids. CDR3 residues: CASSLAGTGYGNTIYF. The CDR3 nucleotides are TGCGCCAGCAGCTTGGCCGGGACAGGGTACGGAAACACCATATATTTT. Together with reference TRBV5-1 and TRBJ1-3, the CDR3 gives the full variable domain: KAGVTQTPRYLIKTRGQQVTLSCSPISGHRSVSWYQQTPGQGLQFLFEYFSETQRNKGNFPGRFSGRQFSNSRSEMNVSTLELGDSALYLCASSLAGTGYGNTIYFGEGSWLTVV.

V and J are TRBV7-2 and TRBJ2-2, with TRBD2 matching over 13 bases. V shed 6 bases and J 7 bases; nucleotides not matched to a gene: 5. CDR3 length equals 15 residues. Germline V gene data show CDR1 as SGHTA and CDR2 as FQGNSA. For the CDR3, the DNA is TGTGCCAGCAGACGACTAGCGGGAGGAGGCGGGGAGCTGTTTTTT. Its protein is CASRRLAGGGGELFF.

In this sample, this clonotype turned up many times. This chain uses TRBV18 with TRBJ2-3; 11 nucleotides match TRBD2. In germline, CDR1 is KGHSH, CDR2 LQKENI. After removal of 9 bases from V and 0 bases from J, the junction contained 8 bases not matched to a gene. The CDR3 length is 16 residues. The CDR3 region has the DNA TGTGCCAGTCAAGTCGGGACTAGCGGAAGCACAGATACGCAGTATTTT. Translating it yields CASQVGTSGSTDTQYF.

This clonotype was counted a few times. The V gene is TRBV7-9, the J gene TRBJ1-2; D remains unclear. CDR3 size: 11 residues. Looked up from germline, CDR1 is SEHNR and CDR2 is FQNEAQ (reference sequence). V was cut by 10 bases and J by 7 bases, with 13 bases left in between. This CDR3 reads CAITAGFGYTF. For the CDR3, the DNA is TGTGCCATCACCGCGGGGTTTGGCTACACCTTC.

This sequence joins TRBV5-1 and TRBJ2-2, with TRBD2 matching over 7 bases. Losses at the gene ends were 4 bases for V and 3 bases for J; bases not matched to a gene: 9. Germline-derived CDR1 and CDR2 are SGHRS and YFSETQ. This CDR3 comprises 16 residues. The CDR3 loop is CASSPEGRAYTGELFF. CDR3 coding DNA: TGCGCCAGCAGCCCTGAGGGGAGGGCCTACACCGGGGAGCTGTTTTTT.

This clonotype was counted a few times. The chain combines TRBV30 with TRBJ2-3; a possible D gene is TRBD1 (6 bases). In germline, CDR1 is GTSNPN, CDR2 SVGIG (reference sequence). The CDR3 contains 15 residues. V was trimmed by 1 base and J by 4 bases, leaving 15 bases between them. CDR3 residues: CAWSDQGFRSDTQYF. Written as DNA, the CDR3 is TGTGCCTGGAGTGACCAGGGGTTCAGGTCAGATACGCAGTATTTT.

A few counts support this clonotype. The chain joins TRBV12-3 or TRBV12-4 to TRBJ2-7; D is unresolved. Trimming shortened V by 3 bases and J by 0 bases, and 12 bases separated the two germline ends. The CDR3 loop spans 15 amino acids. CDR3 sequence (DNA): TGTGCCAGCAGTTTCTTTTCGGCTGTCTCCTACGAGCAGTACTTC. Translation gives CASSFFSAVSYEQYF.

The chain couples TRBV20-1 to TRBJ2-5; 13 bases line up with TRBD2. Germline V gene lookup returns CDR1 DFQATT and CDR2 SNEGSKA (reference sequence). After removal of 6 bases from V and 3 bases from J, the junction contained 1 base not matched to a gene. This CDR3 has 13 amino acids. DNA of the CDR3: TGCAGTGCGGGACTAGCGGGAAAAGAGACCCAGTACTTC. It specifies CSAGLAGKETQYF.